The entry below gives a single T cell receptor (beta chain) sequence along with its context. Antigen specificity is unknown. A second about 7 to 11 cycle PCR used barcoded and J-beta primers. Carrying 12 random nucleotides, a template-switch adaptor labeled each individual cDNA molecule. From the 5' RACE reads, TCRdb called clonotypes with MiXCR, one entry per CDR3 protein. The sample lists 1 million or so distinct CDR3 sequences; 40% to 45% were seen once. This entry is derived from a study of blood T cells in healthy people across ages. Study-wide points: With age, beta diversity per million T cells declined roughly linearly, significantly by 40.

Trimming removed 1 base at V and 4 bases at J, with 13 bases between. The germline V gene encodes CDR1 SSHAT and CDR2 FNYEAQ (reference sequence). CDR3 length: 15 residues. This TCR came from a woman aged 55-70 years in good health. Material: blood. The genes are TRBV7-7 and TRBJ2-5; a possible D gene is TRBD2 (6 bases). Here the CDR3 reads CASSLGGGSGETQYF. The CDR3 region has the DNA TGTGCCAGCAGCTTAGGTGGGGGGTCCGGAGAGACCCAGTACTTC.